This T cell receptor beta chain was sequenced in a study of T-cell memory formation after mild COVID-19. Study-wide background: Largely, the TCR clusters proved donor specific. General observations from the study: Proof of SARS-CoV-2 specificity was absent for the second-wave clones that crested on day 37. Certain responding clones were present in pre-infection memory, suggesting participation of cross-reactive memory.

Of note for this clonotype: What it binds is not known.

The V end lost 3 bases, the J end lost 11 bases, and 13 bases lay between the germline ends. The V gene's germline CDR1 is MGHDK and CDR2 SYGVNS. This CDR3 has 12 amino acids. TCRdb redid the calling of the 5' RACE reads with MiXCR, one entry per CDR3 protein. The repertoire holds hundreds of thousands of distinct CDR3 sequences, with around 21% as singletons. This chain links TRBV25-1 with TRBJ1-2; D is undetermined. The sequenced sample consisted of PBMCs or a T cell subset sorted from them (not recorded which). This sequence was found in an adult woman who had mild COVID-19 (a few samples of this study predate the infection). Cell type and time point are not known. The DNA of the CDR3 is TGTGCCAGCAGTGAGCCACGAATGGGGTACACCTTC. Its protein product is CASSEPRMGYTF.